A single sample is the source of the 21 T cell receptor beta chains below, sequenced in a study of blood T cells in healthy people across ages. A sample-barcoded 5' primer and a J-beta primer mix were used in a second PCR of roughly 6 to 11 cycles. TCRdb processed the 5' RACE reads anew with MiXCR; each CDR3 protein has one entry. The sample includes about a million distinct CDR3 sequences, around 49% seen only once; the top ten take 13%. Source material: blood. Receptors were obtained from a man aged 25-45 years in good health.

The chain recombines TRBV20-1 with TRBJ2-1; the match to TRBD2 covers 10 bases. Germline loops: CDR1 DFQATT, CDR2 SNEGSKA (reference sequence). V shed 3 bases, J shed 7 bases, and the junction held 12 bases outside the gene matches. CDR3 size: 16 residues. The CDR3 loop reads CSARNGLAESGNEQFF. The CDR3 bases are TGCAGTGCTAGGAACGGACTAGCGGAGTCTGGTAATGAGCAGTTCTTC.

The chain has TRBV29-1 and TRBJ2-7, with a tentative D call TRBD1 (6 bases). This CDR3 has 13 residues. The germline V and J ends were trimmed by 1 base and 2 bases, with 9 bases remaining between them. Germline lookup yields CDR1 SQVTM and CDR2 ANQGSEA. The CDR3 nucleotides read TGCAGCGTTGAAGGTTCAGGGGCCTACGAGCAGTACTTC. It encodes CSVEGSGAYEQYF.

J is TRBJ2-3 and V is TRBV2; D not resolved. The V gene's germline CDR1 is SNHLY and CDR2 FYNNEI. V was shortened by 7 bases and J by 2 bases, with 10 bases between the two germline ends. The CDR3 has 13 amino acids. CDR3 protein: CASTRIYTDTQYF. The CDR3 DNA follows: TGTGCCAGCACACGGATCTACACAGATACGCAGTATTTT.

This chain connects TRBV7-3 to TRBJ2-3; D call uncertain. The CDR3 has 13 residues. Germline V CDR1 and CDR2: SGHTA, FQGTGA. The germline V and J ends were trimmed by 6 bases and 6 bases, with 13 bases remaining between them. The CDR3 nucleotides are TGTGCCAGCAGGGTTTCAGGCGGCGATACGCAGTATTTT. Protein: CASRVSGGDTQYF. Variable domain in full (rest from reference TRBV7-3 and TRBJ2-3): GAGVSQTPSNKVTEKGKYVELRCDPISGHTALYWYRQSLGQGPEFLIYFQGTGAADDSGLPNDRFFAVRPEGSVSTLKIQRTERGDSAVYLCASRVSGGDTQYFGPGTRLTVL.

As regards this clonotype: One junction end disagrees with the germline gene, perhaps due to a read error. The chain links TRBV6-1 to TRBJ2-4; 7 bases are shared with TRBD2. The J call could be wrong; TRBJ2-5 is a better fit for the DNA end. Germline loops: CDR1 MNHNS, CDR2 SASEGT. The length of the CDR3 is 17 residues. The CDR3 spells CVSSEALWAGAQETQYF. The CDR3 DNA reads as TGTGTCAGCAGTGAAGCGCTTTGGGCGGGAGCTCAAGAGACCCAGTACTTC.

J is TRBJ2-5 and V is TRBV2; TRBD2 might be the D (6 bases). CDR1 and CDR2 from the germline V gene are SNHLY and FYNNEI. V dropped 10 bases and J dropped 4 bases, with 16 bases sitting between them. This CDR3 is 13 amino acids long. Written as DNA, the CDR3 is TGTGCCATCAAAAAGACGGGGGTAGAGACCCAGTACTTC. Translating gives CAIKKTGVETQYF.

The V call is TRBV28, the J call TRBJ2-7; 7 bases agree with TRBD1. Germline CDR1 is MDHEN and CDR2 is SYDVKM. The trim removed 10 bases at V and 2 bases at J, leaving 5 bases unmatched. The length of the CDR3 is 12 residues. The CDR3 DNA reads TGTGCCACTAACACAGGGGCCTACGAGCAGTACTTC. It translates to CATNTGAYEQYF.

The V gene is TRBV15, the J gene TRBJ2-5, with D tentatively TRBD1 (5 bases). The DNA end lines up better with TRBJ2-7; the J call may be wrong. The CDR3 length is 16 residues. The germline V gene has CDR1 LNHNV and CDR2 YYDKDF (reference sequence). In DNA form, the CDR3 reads TGTGCCACCAGCAGAGGGGGCCTCGACAGCTCCTACGAGCAGTACTTC. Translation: CATSRGGLDSSYEQYF.

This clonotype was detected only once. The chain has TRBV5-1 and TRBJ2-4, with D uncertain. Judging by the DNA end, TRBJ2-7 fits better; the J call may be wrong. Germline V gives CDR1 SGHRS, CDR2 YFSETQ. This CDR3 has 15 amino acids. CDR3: CASSLSSPGNDEQYF. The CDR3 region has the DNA TGCGCCAGCAGCTTGAGCTCTCCCGGCAACGACGAGCAGTACTTC.

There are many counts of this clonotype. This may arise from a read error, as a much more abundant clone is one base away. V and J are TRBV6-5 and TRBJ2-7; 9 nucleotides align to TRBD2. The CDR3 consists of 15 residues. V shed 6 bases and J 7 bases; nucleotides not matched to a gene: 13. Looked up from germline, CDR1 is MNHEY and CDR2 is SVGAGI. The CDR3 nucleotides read TGTGCCAGCAGACTCAGCGGGGGGTATAACAATGAGCAGTACTTC. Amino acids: CASRLSGGYNNEQYF.

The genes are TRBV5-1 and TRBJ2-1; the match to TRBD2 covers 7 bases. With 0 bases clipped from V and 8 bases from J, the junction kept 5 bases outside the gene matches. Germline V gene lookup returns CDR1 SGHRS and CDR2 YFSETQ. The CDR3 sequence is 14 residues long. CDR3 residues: CASSLEAGRDEQFF. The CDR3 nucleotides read TGCGCCAGCAGCTTGGAAGCGGGGCGGGATGAGCAGTTCTTC. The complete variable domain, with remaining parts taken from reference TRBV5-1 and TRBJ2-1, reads KAGVTQTPRYLIKTRGQQVTLSCSPISGHRSVSWYQQTPGQGLQFLFEYFSETQRNKGNFPGRFSGRQFSNSRSEMNVSTLELGDSALYLCASSLEAGRDEQFFGPGTRLTVL.

For the CDR3, the DNA is TGTGCCAGCAGCCGTGGACAGGGAAGCAATCAGCCCCAGCATTTT. Amino acids: CASSRGQGSNQPQHF. V usage is TRBV7-9 and J usage is TRBJ1-5; 8 bases agree with TRBD1. This CDR3 contains 15 residues. The V gene end was trimmed by 5 bases and the J gene end by 1 base; junction bases not matched to a gene: 4. CDR1 and CDR2 (germline): SEHNR, FQNEAQ (reference sequence).

The CDR3 nucleotides are TGTGCCAGCAGCCCCTCCCTAGGGAGCTCCTACGAGCAGTACTTC. It codes for CASSPSLGSSYEQYF. The V and J genes are TRBV28 and TRBJ2-7; D might be TRBD2 (5 bases). The V and J ends lost 6 bases and 0 bases respectively, with 15 bases between them. Germline V gene sequence: CDR1 MDHEN, CDR2 SYDVKM. This CDR3 region has 15 residues.

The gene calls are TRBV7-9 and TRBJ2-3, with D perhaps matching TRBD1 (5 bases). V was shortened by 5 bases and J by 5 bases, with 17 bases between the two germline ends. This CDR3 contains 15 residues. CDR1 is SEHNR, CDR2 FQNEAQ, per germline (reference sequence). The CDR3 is CASSPSPSGIDTQYF. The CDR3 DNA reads TGTGCCAGCAGCCCCTCTCCCTCAGGGATAGATACGCAGTATTTT.

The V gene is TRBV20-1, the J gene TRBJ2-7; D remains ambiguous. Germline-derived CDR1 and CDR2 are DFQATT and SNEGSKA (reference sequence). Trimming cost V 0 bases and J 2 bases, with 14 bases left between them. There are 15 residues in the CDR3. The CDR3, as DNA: TGCAGTGCTAGAGATCGGATGACCGAAGCCTACGAGCAGTACTTC. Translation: CSARDRMTEAYEQYF.

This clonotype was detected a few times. This CDR3 reads CASSPAGTGHNEQFF. CDR3 bases: TGTGCCAGCAGTCCCGCCGGGACAGGGCACAATGAGCAGTTCTTC. The chain has TRBV28 and TRBJ2-1; 9 positions match TRBD1. The junction had 7 bases not matched to a gene; V was cut back by 5 bases and J by 5 bases. The CDR3 totals 15 residues. Germline lookup yields CDR1 MDHEN and CDR2 SYDVKM.

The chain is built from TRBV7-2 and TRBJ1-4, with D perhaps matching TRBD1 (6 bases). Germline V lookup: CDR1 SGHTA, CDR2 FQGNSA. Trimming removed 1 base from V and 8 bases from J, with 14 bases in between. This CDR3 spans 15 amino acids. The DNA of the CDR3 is TGTGCCAGCAGCTTAGAAGGGTCAGGGGTAGAAAAACTGTTTTTT. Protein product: CASSLEGSGVEKLFF.

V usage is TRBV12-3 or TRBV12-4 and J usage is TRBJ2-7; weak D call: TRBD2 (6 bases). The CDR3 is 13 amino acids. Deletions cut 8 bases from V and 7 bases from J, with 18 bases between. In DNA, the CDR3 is TGTGCCAGCGGTTACGGACCCGCGGGGGAGCAGTACTTC. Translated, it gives CASGYGPAGEQYF.

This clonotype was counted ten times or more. CDR3 sequence (DNA): TGTGCCAGCAGTTGGGCCGTGGGGACTACATATGGCTACACCTTC. Its translation is CASSWAVGTTYGYTF. The chain joins TRBV27 to TRBJ1-2; D might be TRBD1 (5 bases). The CDR3 is 15 amino acids. V lost 4 bases and J lost 5, with 17 bases in between. From germline, CDR1 is MNHEY and CDR2 SMNVEV (reference sequence).

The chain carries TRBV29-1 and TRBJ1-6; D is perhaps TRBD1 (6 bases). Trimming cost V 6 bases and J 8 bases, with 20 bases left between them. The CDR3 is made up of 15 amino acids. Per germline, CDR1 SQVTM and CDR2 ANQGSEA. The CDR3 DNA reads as TGCAGCGTCCCAGGGATACAGGGTCGGCATTCACCCCTCCACTTT. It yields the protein CSVPGIQGRHSPLHF. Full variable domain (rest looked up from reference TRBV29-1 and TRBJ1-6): SAVISQKPSRDICQRGTSLTIQCQVDSQVTMMFWYRQQPGQSLTLIATANQGSEATYESGFVIDKFPISRPNLTFSTLTVSNMSPEDSSIYLCSVPGIQGRHSPLHFGNGTRLTVT.

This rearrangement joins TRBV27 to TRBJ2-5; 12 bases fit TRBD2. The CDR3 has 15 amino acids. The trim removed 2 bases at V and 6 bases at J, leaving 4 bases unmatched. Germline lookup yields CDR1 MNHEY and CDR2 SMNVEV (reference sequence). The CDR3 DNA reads TGTGCCAGCAGTTTACTAGCGGGGGGGTTACAGACCCAGTACTTC. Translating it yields CASSLLAGGLQTQYF.